The rows below give T cell receptor beta chains drawn from one sample of a study of memory CD4+ T cells and cytomegalovirus serostatus. The data were produced by immunoSEQ multiplex PCR, yet TCRdb's version contains in-frame clones alone and is incomplete. The sample records roughly 50,000 clones, more than 60% being singletons. The specimen was memory CD4+ T cells from blood. These receptors were obtained from an adult in good health and CMV-seronegative. Each CDR3 is given with its conserved first and last residue. D genes are given only for firm matches. The listing skips clone size in some rows; elsewhere it reads once, few, many or a size class.

CDR3 DNA	CDR3 protein	V gene	D gene	J gene	CDR3 length	clone size
TGCGCCAGCAGCTTGAGGGGAAACACCGGGGAGCTGTTTTTT	CASSLRGNTGELFF	TRBV5-1	NA	TRBJ2-2	14	many
TGTGCCAGCAGTAAGACAGGAGAGCAGTACTTC	CASSKTGEQYF	TRBV6-4	NA	TRBJ2-7	11	NA
TGCGCCAGCCGACCTTTCGACCACTCCTACGAGCAGTACTTC	CASRPFDHSYEQYF	TRBV4-3	NA	TRBJ2-7	14	NA
TGCGCCAGCAGCGCAACCCCCGACCGGATTGGGACTGAAGCTTTCTTT	CASSATPDRIGTEAFF	TRBV5-1	NA	TRBJ1-1	16	NA
TGTGCCAGCAGCTTGAGTATCCTCACGGGTTCGGGGGACAATCAGCCCCAGCATTTT	CASSLSILTGSGDNQPQHF	TRBV5-5	NA	TRBJ1-5	19	NA
TGTGCCAGCAGATTGGATAGCAATCAGCCCCAGCATTTT	CASRLDSNQPQHF	TRBV28	NA	TRBJ1-5	13	few
TGTGCCAGCAGCTTATTCCATAGCAATCAGCCCCAGCATTTT	CASSLFHSNQPQHF	TRBV7-2	NA	TRBJ1-5	14	NA
TGTGCCAGCAGCGCTCCACAGGGGGGCTACACCTTC	CASSAPQGGYTF	TRBV6-1	TRBD1	TRBJ1-2	12	NA
TGTGCCAGCAGTTCCACACGGGGAATAGAGACCCAGTACTTC	CASSSTRGIETQYF	TRBV5-8	NA	TRBJ2-5	14	NA
TGTGCCAGCAGTCTAATCCGTAATGAAAAACTGTTTTTT	CASSLIRNEKLFF	TRBV2	NA	TRBJ1-4	13	NA
TGTGCCAGCAGCTTAGAATTGTACGAGCAGTACTTC	CASSLELYEQYF	TRBV11-2	NA	TRBJ2-7	12	NA
TGTGCCAGCAGTGAATTTGCGGGAGGGGATACGCAGTATTTT	CASSEFAGGDTQYF	TRBV6-1	TRBD2	TRBJ2-3	14	NA
TGTGCCAGCAGTTCTGACAGGGGAAACAATGAGCAGTTCTTC	CASSSDRGNNEQFF	TRBV7-9	TRBD1	TRBJ2-1	14	few
TGCGCCAGCAGCTCCGGGACCCTCACGGGGGATACGCAGTATTTT	CASSSGTLTGDTQYF	TRBV5-1	NA	TRBJ2-3	15	NA
TGTGCCAGCAGTCTTCAGGGTTGGGAGACCCAGTACTTC	CASSLQGWETQYF	TRBV2	NA	TRBJ2-5	13	NA
TGTGCCAGCAGGGGGGACAGACTCTACGAGCAGTACTTC	CASRGDRLYEQYF	TRBV6-1	TRBD1	TRBJ2-7	13	NA
TGTGCCAGCAGTTTATTCGGGTCCTACAATGAGCAGTTCTTC	CASSLFGSYNEQFF	TRBV28	NA	TRBJ2-1	14	NA
TGTGCCAGCAGTGGAGGGGTCGGGGGGGGCAAAGAGACCCAGTACTTC	CASSGGVGGGKETQYF	TRBV6-1	TRBD2	TRBJ2-5	16	NA
TGTGCCAGCAGTCCATTAACCGGGACTCGTCTCGTCAATGAGCAGTTCTTC	CASSPLTGTRLVNEQFF	TRBV2	NA	TRBJ2-1	17	NA
TGTGCCAGCAGCTTAGCGCAGGGAGGGGGCATTCAGTACTTC	CASSLAQGGGIQYF	TRBV7-8	NA	TRBJ2-4	14	NA
TGTGCCATCAGTCCAAGGACAGGGACCTACGAGCAGTACTTC	CAISPRTGTYEQYF	TRBV15	TRBD1	TRBJ2-7	14	NA
TGTGCCAGCGGACTAGCGGGAGGGTCGGCAGATACGCAGTATTTT	CASGLAGGSADTQYF	TRBV2	TRBD2	TRBJ2-3	15	NA
TGCAGCGCCGCTTCGGACAGGGCCGGGGAGCTGTTTTTT	CSAASDRAGELFF	TRBV29-1	TRBD1	TRBJ2-2	13	few
TGTGCCAGCAGTCCCACCGGGGGCGAGCAGTACTTC	CASSPTGGEQYF	TRBV6-5	NA	TRBJ2-7	12	NA
TGTGCCAGCAGCCCAGGGGAGAACTATGGCTACACCTTC	CASSPGENYGYTF	TRBV9	NA	TRBJ1-2	13	once
TGTGCCAGCAGTGAGGGGGCCACAGATACGCAGTATTTT	CASSEGATDTQYF	TRBV6-4	NA	TRBJ2-3	13	NA
TGCGCCAGCAGCTCCAGAGGGGGCCTAAACACCGGGGAGCTGTTTTTT	CASSSRGGLNTGELFF	TRBV5-1	TRBD1	TRBJ2-2	16	once
TGTGCCAGCAGCGTTGGGGGTGATGGAAACACCATATATTTT	CASSVGGDGNTIYF	TRBV9	NA	TRBJ1-3	14	NA